These 25 T cell receptor beta chains share one sample of origin, sequenced in a study of blood T cell repertoires in COVID-19. TCRdb keeps only in-frame clones here, not all; method: immunoSEQ multiplex PCR. The repertoire includes hundreds of thousands of clones, around nine tenths of them detected once, and 2.5% to 4% sits in the top ten. The sequenced sample consisted of peripheral blood. These receptors all come from a woman younger than 35 who had recovered from COVID-19.

The chain recombines TRBV7-2 with TRBJ2-1, with TRBD2 matching over 9 bases. This CDR3 region has 15 residues. Germline CDR1 reads SGHTA; CDR2 reads FQGNSA. J lost 6 bases, V lost 1 base, and 4 bases had no gene match. CDR3 amino acids: CASSLGGRAANEQFF. The DNA for the CDR3 is TGTGCCAGCAGCTTAGGCGGGAGGGCCGCCAATGAGCAGTTCTTC.

The chain recombines TRBV29-1 with TRBJ1-4, with D uncertain. The CDR3 runs to 12 residues. Germline lookup yields CDR1 SQVTM and CDR2 ANQGSEA. V was cut by 4 bases and J by 5 bases, with 8 bases left in between. The CDR3 is CSVVGGNEKLFF. The CDR3 coding sequence is TGCAGCGTTGTGGGCGGGAATGAAAAACTGTTTTTT.

This chain joins TRBV9 and TRBJ2-3; 8 bases are a match to TRBD2. The CDR3 is 15 residues long. The germline gives CDR1 SGDLS, CDR2 YYNGEE. Germline trimming cut 2 bases from V and 2 bases from J; bases unmatched to any gene: 4. The CDR3 bases are TGTGCCAGCAGCGTTCCAGCGGGAGCCACAGATACGCAGTATTTT. It codes for CASSVPAGATDTQYF.

This chain connects TRBV7-9 to TRBJ2-2; 16 bases fit TRBD2. Germline assignment: CDR1 SEHNR and CDR2 FQNEAQ (reference sequence). The junction had 11 bases not matched to a gene; V was cut back by 4 bases and J by 6 bases. The CDR3 totals 19 residues. DNA for the CDR3: TGTGCCAGCAGCTCCACCGGGACTAGCGGGAGGGCCAAACCCGGGGAGCTGTTTTTT. Its translation: CASSSTGTSGRAKPGELFF.

A few counts support this clone. The rearrangement uses TRBV9 and TRBJ2-3; 11 nucleotides match TRBD2. V shed 1 base and J 4 bases; nucleotides not matched to a gene: 11. The CDR3 runs to 18 residues. The germline V gene has CDR1 SGDLS and CDR2 YYNGEE. CDR3 DNA: TGTGCCAGCAGCGTACCGACTAGCGGGACTGTTGTCCCAGATACGCAGTATTTT. This translates into CASSVPTSGTVVPDTQYF.

The CDR3 DNA is TGTGCCAGCAGGTTAGGGGAATCCTACGAGCAGTACGTC. Encoded protein: CASRLGESYEQYV. The chain recombines TRBV6-5 with TRBJ2-7, with D perhaps matching TRBD1 (5 bases). Germline V lookup: CDR1 MNHEY, CDR2 SVGAGI. There are 13 residues in the CDR3. The V end was cut by 6 bases, the J end by 1 base, with 10 bases between.

The rearrangement uses TRBV19 and TRBJ2-2, with D possibly TRBD2 on 7 matching bases. Germline V gene lookup returns CDR1 LNHDA and CDR2 SQIVND (reference sequence). Trimming removed 3 bases at V and 4 bases at J, with 15 bases between. The CDR3 covers 16 residues. The CDR3 spells CASSIPGGGGTGELFF. CDR3 nucleotide sequence: TGTGCCAGTAGTATCCCTGGGGGCGGGGGCACCGGGGAGCTGTTTTTT.

This clone was recorded once. This chain connects TRBV29-1 to TRBJ2-5; TRBD1 agrees at 9 bases. Unmatched junction bases numbered 8, after V lost 4 bases and J lost 14 bases. The CDR3 has 11 residues. The V gene's germline CDR1 is SQVTM and CDR2 ANQGSEA. The CDR3 DNA reads TGCAGCGTTGGGGGGGACAGGGCGGCTTACTTC. Translation: CSVGGDRAAYF.

The chain has TRBV3-1 (or the pseudogene TRBV3-2) and TRBJ2-2; 8 nucleotides line up with TRBD2. This CDR3 is 14 amino acids long. Looked up from germline, CDR1 is LGHDT and CDR2 is YNNKEL (reference sequence). Losses at the gene ends were 6 bases for V and 4 bases for J; bases not matched to a gene: 4. CDR3 coding DNA: TGTGCCAGCAGAGCGGGGGCGGGCACCGGGGAGCTGTTTTTT. Its translation: CASRAGAGTGELFF.

This chain's CDR3 is CSALTGGGAFF. CDR3 coding DNA: TGCAGTGCCTTGACAGGGGGCGGTGCTTTCTTT. The rearrangement uses TRBV20-1 and TRBJ1-1, with 10 bases lining up with TRBD1. Germline loops: CDR1 DFQATT, CDR2 SNEGSKA (reference sequence). After removal of 6 bases from V and 11 bases from J, the junction contained 6 bases not matched to a gene. The length of the CDR3 is 11 residues.

The gene calls are TRBV3-1 (or the pseudogene TRBV3-2) and TRBJ1-4; D remains ambiguous. Trimming removed 1 base at V and 6 bases at J, with 18 bases between. This CDR3 is built from 17 residues. The germline gives CDR1 LGHDT, CDR2 YNNKEL (reference sequence). The CDR3 region is CASSQGPTLESYEKLFF. The CDR3 nucleotides read TGTGCCAGCAGCCAAGGTCCCACGCTTGAGAGTTATGAAAAACTGTTTTTT.

The rearrangement links TRBV7-9 to TRBJ2-1, with a tentative D call TRBD1 (6 bases). The V gene's germline CDR1 is SEHNR and CDR2 FQNEAQ (reference sequence). This CDR3 has 13 amino acids. V lost 5 bases and J lost 9, with 14 bases in between. CDR3 in DNA: TGTGCCAGCAGCCACAGACAGGCTCCTGAGCAGTTCTTC. This codes for CASSHRQAPEQFF.

In this sample, this clone turned up once. The chain joins TRBV14 to TRBJ1-6; a possible D gene is TRBD1 (6 bases). This CDR3 has 15 amino acids. Germline CDR1 SGHDN, CDR2 FVKESK. The V end was cut by 1 base, the J end by 10 bases, with 14 bases between. DNA for the CDR3: TGTGCCAGCAGCCAAGTACAGGGTTTTATCTCACCCCTCCACTTT. Translating gives CASSQVQGFISPLHF.

This clone was counted a single time. The chain has TRBV5-6 and TRBJ1-2, with TRBD1 identical over 7 bases. Trimming took 0 bases from V and 6 from J; bases not matched to a gene: 8. CDR3 length: 15 amino acids. Germline CDR1 is SGHDT and CDR2 is YYEEEE. CDR3 coding DNA: TGTGCCAGCAGCTTGGTTTCCGGGACAGAGCATGGCTACACCTTC. Translated, it gives CASSLVSGTEHGYTF.

This rearrangement joins TRBV5-6 to TRBJ1-6; unclear D gene. The germline V gene has CDR1 SGHDT and CDR2 YYEEEE. CDR3 size: 17 residues. V shed 1 base and J shed 8 bases, with 19 bases lying between them. The CDR3 region is CASSLTATPVEDSPLHF. The DNA for the CDR3 is TGTGCCAGCAGCTTGACGGCGACTCCCGTAGAGGATTCACCCCTCCACTTT.

V is TRBV12-3 or TRBV12-4 and J is TRBJ1-1; possible D gene TRBD1, 6 bases. V lost 9 bases, J lost 0 bases, and 11 bases lay in between. The CDR3 length is 13 residues. The CDR3 DNA follows: TGTGCCAGTGTGAGGGACATGAACACTGAAGCTTTCTTT. The encoded protein is CASVRDMNTEAFF.

The gene calls are TRBV7-2 and TRBJ1-3; D remains ambiguous. The CDR3 length is 15 residues. V was pared by 0 bases and J by 3 bases, with 9 bases between. CDR1 and CDR2 from the germline V gene are SGHTA and FQGNSA. The CDR3 loop reads CASSLAPGNGNTIYF. The CDR3 DNA reads as TGTGCCAGCAGCTTAGCGCCGGGGAATGGAAACACCATATATTTT.

The genes are TRBV30 and TRBJ1-1; tentative D call: TRBD1 (5 bases). Germline values: CDR1 GTSNPN, CDR2 SVGIG (reference sequence). The germline V and J ends were trimmed by 3 bases and 5 bases, with 16 bases remaining between them. The CDR3 has 14 residues. CDR3 sequence reads: CAWRTGQGRTEAFF. CDR3 nucleotide sequence: TGTGCCTGGAGGACCGGGCAGGGAAGGACTGAAGCTTTCTTT.

The chain uses TRBV12-3 or TRBV12-4 and TRBJ1-1; a weak D match, TRBD1 (6 bases). Trimming removed 6 bases from V and 5 bases from J, with 13 bases in between. The CDR3 has 13 amino acids. The CDR3 nucleotides are TGTGCCAGCAGAGCCACAGGGTGGACTGAAGCTTTCTTT. As protein: CASRATGWTEAFF.

As concerns this clone: The junction does not match germline at one end; this may be a read error. The chain is built from TRBV25-1 and TRBJ1-1, with D possibly TRBD1 on 6 matching bases. CDR1 and CDR2 (germline): MGHDK, SYGVNS. This CDR3 region has 15 residues. As DNA, the CDR3 is TGTGCCAGCAGGGAATCGGGACACATGAACACTGAAGCTTTCTTT. Translation: CASRESGHMNTEAFF.

The V and J genes are TRBV9 and TRBJ1-3; a possible D gene is TRBD1 (6 bases). V was shortened by 4 bases and J by 3 bases, with 17 bases between the two germline ends. This CDR3 contains 16 residues. CDR1 and CDR2 from the germline V gene are SGDLS and YYNGEE. The CDR3 nucleotides are TGTGCCAGCAGCCCAGGAGGGGGGGTTGGTGGAAACACCATATATTTT. Residues: CASSPGGGVGGNTIYF.

V is TRBV5-8 and J is TRBJ1-1; TRBD1 agrees at 7 bases. The J segment lost 5 bases and the V segment lost 5 bases, leaving 3 bases of the junction unmatched. CDR1 is SGHTS and CDR2 is YDEGEE in the germline V gene. This CDR3 has 12 residues. The DNA for the CDR3 is TGTGCCAGCAGGACAGGGTATACTGAAGCTTTCTTT. It yields the protein CASRTGYTEAFF.

Here the CDR3 reads CASSFFPAGQGATGYTF. In nucleotides, the CDR3 is TGTGCCAGCAGTTTCTTCCCGGCGGGACAGGGTGCTACCGGCTACACCTTC. The chain recombines TRBV27 with TRBJ1-2; TRBD1 matches at 9 bases. The CDR3 sequence is 17 residues long. Germline-derived CDR1 and CDR2 are MNHEY and SMNVEV (reference sequence). V shed 3 bases, J shed 8 bases, and the junction held 16 bases outside the gene matches.

The J gene is TRBJ1-1, the V gene TRBV5-4; D is possibly TRBD1 (6 bases). This CDR3 has 14 amino acids. The ends were cut back, 4 bases at V and 6 bases at J, with 16 bases in the middle. The germline gives CDR1 SGHNT, CDR2 YYREEE (reference sequence). CDR3 coding DNA: TGTGCCAGCAGCGGTAAAACAGGGTTCGCTGAAGCTTTCTTT. Amino acids: CASSGKTGFAEAFF.

The J gene is TRBJ1-1, the V gene TRBV12-3 or TRBV12-4, with D perhaps matching TRBD1 (5 bases). Trimming removed 3 bases from V and 8 bases from J, with 10 bases in between. The length of the CDR3 is 12 residues. CDR3 nucleotides: TGTGCCAGCAGTTTGAATACAGGAGAAGCTTTCTTT. This translates into CASSLNTGEAFF.